One and the same sample provided the 17 T cell receptor beta chains below, sequenced in a study of OX40 agonist ivuxolimab in advanced cancers. Repertoires were generated with immunoSEQ multiplex PCR, while TCRdb's copy carries only in-frame clones and drops some. In the table there are over 150,000 clones, 94% of which are singletons. Sequenced material: CD4+ or CD8+ T cells sorted from blood, taken in a trial of the OX40 agonist ivuxolimab. These receptor sequences come from an adult with an advanced solid tumor such as melanoma, head and neck, liver or kidney cancer.

The rearrangement links TRBV6-5 to TRBJ1-1; D not resolved. The V end was cut by 0 bases, the J end by 9 bases, with 11 bases between. This CDR3 spans 13 amino acids. The germline V gene has CDR1 MNHEY and CDR2 SVGAGI. CDR3 residues: CASSYSTVGKAFF. In DNA form, the CDR3 reads TGTGCCAGCAGTTACTCGACCGTCGGCAAAGCTTTCTTT.

The chain links TRBV5-1 to TRBJ2-7; TRBD1 might be the D (5 bases). Trimming took off 4 bases at V and 4 bases at J, with 18 bases between the two ends. Per the germline V gene, CDR1 is SGHRS and CDR2 is YFSETQ. The CDR3 sequence is 15 residues long. Here the CDR3 reads CASSPSGPPGYEQYF. The CDR3 region has the DNA TGCGCCAGCAGCCCTTCGGGCCCGCCAGGGTACGAGCAGTACTTC.

The chain employs TRBV6-5 and TRBJ1-5, with TRBD1 as a possible D gene (5 bases). Germline V gene data show CDR1 as MNHEY and CDR2 as SVGAGI. This CDR3 is 13 amino acids long. V was pared by 5 bases and J by 5 bases, with 10 bases between. The DNA of the CDR3 is TGTGCCAGCAGTCCGATAGGGGATCAGCCCCAGCATTTT. Translation gives CASSPIGDQPQHF.

The V gene is TRBV7-8, the J gene TRBJ2-2, with 7 positions matching TRBD1. V shed 5 bases, J shed 7 bases, and the junction held 10 bases outside the gene matches. Germline CDR1 and CDR2: SGHVS and FQNEAQ. This CDR3 spans 15 amino acids. The CDR3 protein is CASSHRDRTFGELFF. For the CDR3, the DNA is TGTGCCAGCAGCCACCGGGACAGAACCTTCGGGGAGCTGTTTTTT.

The chain carries TRBV5-1 and TRBJ2-3; 13 bases map to TRBD2. Germline assignment: CDR1 SGHRS and CDR2 YFSETQ. The V segment lost 4 bases and the J segment 2 bases; nucleotides outside the gene matches: 7. The CDR3 has 17 residues. CDR3 amino acids: CASSPGTSGTLTDTQYF. The CDR3 nucleotides read TGCGCCAGCAGCCCCGGGACTAGCGGGACCCTCACAGATACGCAGTATTTT.

Only one count was recorded for this clone. J is TRBJ2-1 and V is TRBV10-3; TRBD1 aligns across 8 bases. J was trimmed by 7 bases and V by 2 bases; bases with no gene match: 7. The germline CDR1 and CDR2 sequences are ENHRY and SYGVKD. The CDR3 is 15 residues long. The DNA of the CDR3 is TGTGCCATCAGTGAGCAACCGGGACAGGCTAATGAGCAGTTCTTC. It translates to CAISEQPGQANEQFF.

The J gene is TRBJ1-1, the V gene TRBV7-7, with D hard to call. CDR1 SSHAT and CDR2 FNYEAQ come from the germline V gene (reference sequence). V lost 3 bases to trimming and J lost 2 bases, with 7 bases between them. The CDR3 is 13 residues long. The CDR3 loop is CASSFSENTEAFF. In nucleotides, the CDR3 is TGTGCCAGCAGCTTTAGTGAAAACACTGAAGCTTTCTTT.

The J gene is TRBJ1-1, the V gene TRBV10-3; D not certain. The CDR3 runs 13 residues. Trimming took 2 bases from V and 9 from J, leaving 13 bases between them. CDR1 and CDR2 (germline): ENHRY, SYGVKD. The CDR3 DNA reads as TGTGCCATCAGTGAGGTGGACGCCAAAAAAGCTTTCTTT. Its translation: CAISEVDAKKAFF.

Only one count was recorded for this clone. The gene calls are TRBV7-6 and TRBJ1-3; D remains unclear. Germline V gene data show CDR1 as SGHVS and CDR2 as FNYEAQ. The germline V and J ends were trimmed by 3 bases and 0 bases, with 6 bases remaining between them. The CDR3 is 14 amino acids. The CDR3 DNA is TGTGCCAGCAGCTTCACAAACTCTGGAAACACCATATATTTT. Translated: CASSFTNSGNTIYF. The full variable domain, in which reference TRBV7-6 and TRBJ1-3 provide the parts outside the CDR3, is GAGVSQSPRYKVTKRGQDVALRCDPISGHVSLYWYRQALGQGPEFLTYFNYEAQQDKSGLPNDRFSAERPEGSISTLTIQRTEQRDSAMYRCASSFTNSGNTIYFGEGSWLTVV.

The chain is built from TRBV6-6 and TRBJ1-3; D might be TRBD1 (6 bases). The germline gives CDR1 MNHNY, CDR2 SVGAGI (reference sequence). With 5 bases removed from V and 4 bases from J, the gap between germline ends came to 9 bases. The CDR3 consists of 13 residues. Here the CDR3 reads CASSPGQGNTIYF. The CDR3 bases are TGTGCCAGCAGTCCCGGACAGGGAAACACCATATATTTT.

The V and J genes are TRBV6-5 and TRBJ2-3; no clear D. Trimming shortened V by 2 bases and J by 4 bases, and 1 base separated the two germline ends. Germline loops: CDR1 MNHEY, CDR2 SVGAGI. The length of the CDR3 is 11 residues. This CDR3 is CASSYPDTQYF. The CDR3 DNA is TGTGCCAGCAGTTACCCAGATACGCAGTATTTT.

The genes are TRBV6-5 and TRBJ1-1, with 11 bases matching TRBD1. CDR3 length: 15 residues. Germline assignment: CDR1 MNHEY and CDR2 SVGAGI. Trimming removed 2 bases from V and 10 bases from J; junction bases left unmatched: 9. CDR3 protein: CASSYLAGQGEVAFF. The CDR3 DNA reads as TGTGCCAGCAGTTACCTTGCGGGACAGGGGGAGGTAGCTTTCTTT.

In this sample, this clone turned up once. V is TRBV6-5 and J is TRBJ2-7, with D perhaps assigned TRBD1 or TRBD2 (6 bases each). CDR1 and CDR2 (germline): MNHEY, SVGAGI. The V end lost 2 bases, the J end lost 4 bases, and 12 bases lay between the germline ends. The CDR3 length is 14 residues. CDR3 residues: CASSYRGANYEQYF. CDR3 in DNA: TGTGCCAGCAGTTACAGGGGGGCAAATTACGAGCAGTACTTC.

This rearrangement joins TRBV11-2 to TRBJ1-1; D call uncertain. Germline V gene sequence: CDR1 SGHAT, CDR2 FQNNGV. The CDR3 consists of 16 residues. V lost 4 bases and J lost 0, with 15 bases in between. The DNA of the CDR3 is TGTGCCAGCAGCTCCGGATATGGGGAATTGAACACTGAAGCTTTCTTT. It translates to CASSSGYGELNTEAFF.

The chain carries TRBV21-1 and TRBJ2-7; TRBD2 is taken as the D call from the table, unchecked against the DNA. TRBV21-1 is shown as a pseudogene. This CDR3 is built from 14 residues. This CDR3 is CATSGGRRSYEQYF. In nucleotides, the CDR3 is TGTGCCACCTCCGGAGGGAGAAGGTCCTACGAGCAGTACTTC.

This chain connects TRBV5-4 to TRBJ2-1, with D hard to call. CDR3 size: 15 residues. The germline V gene has CDR1 SGHNT and CDR2 YYREEE (reference sequence). V lost 4 bases and J 5 bases, leaving 16 bases between the germline ends. CDR3 residues: CASSPSAGRHNEQFF. In DNA, the CDR3 is TGTGCCAGCAGCCCCTCGGCAGGTCGCCACAATGAGCAGTTCTTC.

The chain links TRBV7-3 to TRBJ1-5; no clear D. V lost 3 bases and J 4 bases, leaving 10 bases between the germline ends. Germline V CDR1 and CDR2: SGHTA, FQGTGA. The CDR3 is made up of 14 amino acids. The CDR3 bases are TGTGCCAGCAGCTTCTCTGGATCAAATCAGCCCCAGCATTTT. This sequence encodes CASSFSGSNQPQHF. The entire variable domain, with the rest obtained from reference TRBV7-3 and TRBJ1-5, is as follows: GAGVSQTPSNKVTEKGKYVELRCDPISGHTALYWYRQSLGQGPEFLIYFQGTGAADDSGLPNDRFFAVRPEGSVSTLKIQRTERGDSAVYLCASSFSGSNQPQHFGDGTRLSIL.